A selection of T cell receptor beta chains follows, all from one sample in a study of OX40 agonist ivuxolimab in advanced cancers. Libraries were prepared by immunoSEQ multiplex PCR; TCRdb keeps only in-frame clonotypes and omits some of them. The sample has 85,000 to 100,000 clones, roughly 94% seen once; the top ten hold about 0.18%. Sequenced here: CD4+ or CD8+ T cells sorted from blood, sampled in a trial of the OX40 agonist ivuxolimab. The receptors come from an adult with an advanced solid tumor such as melanoma, head and neck, liver or kidney cancer. CDR3s include the opening cysteine and the closing phenylalanine or tryptophan. Each record gives: D gene, V gene, clone size, J gene, CDR3 DNA, CDR3 protein. D genes are given only for firm matches. Clone size is shown for a subset of rows, as once, few, many or a class of expanded clone.

D: TRBD2
V: TRBV28
size: NA
J: TRBJ2-5
DNA: TGTGCCAGCAGTTTGTTCCCGGGGGGGGGCACCCAGTACTTC
CDR3: CASSLFPGGGTQYF

D: NA
V: TRBV28
size: NA
J: TRBJ1-4
DNA: TGTGCCAGCACAATCAGGCAGGGATGGGGGAAACTGTTTTTT
CDR3: CASTIRQGWGKLFF

D: NA
V: TRBV27
size: NA
J: TRBJ2-1
DNA: TGTGCCAGCAGTGATCGGAGCTCCTACAATGAGCAGTTCTTC
CDR3: CASSDRSSYNEQFF

D: TRBD2
V: TRBV18
size: NA
J: TRBJ2-5
DNA: TGTGCCAGCTCACCTACTAGCGGGAGGGAGACCCAGTACTTC
CDR3: CASSPTSGRETQYF

D: NA
V: TRBV9
size: NA
J: TRBJ1-1
DNA: TGTGCCAGCAGCACGGGACCGTCGAACACTGAAGCTTTCTTT
CDR3: CASSTGPSNTEAFF

D: NA
V: TRBV7-5
size: NA
J: TRBJ2-7
DNA: TGTGCCAGAAGCTCACGCCTGAGCTCCTACGAGCAGTACTTC
CDR3: CARSSRLSSYEQYF

D: NA
V: TRBV18
size: NA
J: TRBJ1-1
DNA: TGTGCCAGCCGGGGCAGCTTGAACACTGAAGCTTTCTTT
CDR3: CASRGSLNTEAFF

D: NA
V: TRBV28
size: NA
J: TRBJ1-1
DNA: TGTGCCAGCAGCTCACCTAATGGGGGGGTCACTGAAGCTTTCTTT
CDR3: CASSSPNGGVTEAFF

D: NA
V: TRBV4-3
size: NA
J: TRBJ1-3
DNA: TGCGCCAGCAGCCAAACTCGATTCCAGGTGCCTGCTGGAAACACCATATATTTT
CDR3: CASSQTRFQVPAGNTIYF

D: NA
V: TRBV4-1
size: NA
J: TRBJ1-5
DNA: TGCGCCAGCAGCCGGGACCGTAACAATCGGCCCCAGCATTTT
CDR3: CASSRDRNNRPQHF

D: TRBD1
V: TRBV16
size: NA
J: TRBJ2-3
DNA: TGTGCCAGCAGCGAACCTGATAGGGACAGTTACACAGATACGCAGTATTTT
CDR3: CASSEPDRDSYTDTQYF

D: TRBD2
V: TRBV5-1
size: few
J: TRBJ2-5
DNA: TGCGCCAGCAGCCTGCGACTAGCGGAGCCGCAAGAGACCCAGTACTTC
CDR3: CASSLRLAEPQETQYF

D: NA
V: TRBV19
size: NA
J: TRBJ1-2
DNA: TGTGCCAGTAAATCGGGACGGGGCTATGGCTACACCTTC
CDR3: CASKSGRGYGYTF

D: TRBD1
V: TRBV6-1
size: NA
J: TRBJ1-6
DNA: TGTGCCAGCAGTGAGGCCGGGACAGGGAATTCACCCCTCCACTTT
CDR3: CASSEAGTGNSPLHF

D: TRBD2
V: TRBV18
size: NA
J: TRBJ2-7
DNA: TGTGCCAGCTCACCGCCGGGACTAGCGGACAGCTCCTACGAGCAGTACTTC
CDR3: CASSPPGLADSSYEQYF

D: TRBD2
V: TRBV27
size: NA
J: TRBJ2-1
DNA: TGTGCCAGCAGTTTGCCTTCGGCACTAGCGGGAGTCGGTGAGCAGTTCTTC
CDR3: CASSLPSALAGVGEQFF

D: NA
V: TRBV7-9
size: NA
J: TRBJ2-7
DNA: TGTGCCAGCAGCTCCACTACCTACGAGCAGTACTTC
CDR3: CASSSTTYEQYF

D: TRBD1
V: TRBV19
size: NA
J: TRBJ1-3
DNA: TGTGCCAGTAGTCTCCCTAGGGGACAGGGGACTTGGACCGGAAACACCATATATTTT
CDR3: CASSLPRGQGTWTGNTIYF

D: NA
V: TRBV7-2
size: NA
J: TRBJ1-2
DNA: TGTGCCAGCAGCTTTCGACAGAACTATGGCTACACCTTC
CDR3: CASSFRQNYGYTF

D: NA
V: TRBV5-1
size: NA
J: TRBJ2-5
DNA: TGCGCCAGCAGCTTGGCCCAGGGTGGGAAAGAGACCCAGTACTTC
CDR3: CASSLAQGGKETQYF

D: TRBD1
V: TRBV4-1
size: NA
J: TRBJ1-4
DNA: TGCGCCAGCAGCTCAAGATCTGACGGGACAGGTAATGAAAAACTGTTTTTT
CDR3: CASSSRSDGTGNEKLFF

D: NA
V: TRBV28
size: NA
J: TRBJ2-5
DNA: TGTGCCAGCAGCGTTTGGATTTTCGGAGAGACCCAGTACTTC
CDR3: CASSVWIFGETQYF

D: NA
V: TRBV28
size: NA
J: TRBJ1-6
DNA: TGTGCCAGCAGCCAACCACCCCTCCACTTT
CDR3: CASSQPPLHF

D: TRBD1
V: TRBV5-1
size: NA
J: TRBJ2-3
DNA: TGCGCCAGCAGCTTCTCGGGACAGAGCACAGATACGCAGTATTTT
CDR3: CASSFSGQSTDTQYF

D: NA
V: TRBV27
size: NA
J: TRBJ2-5
DNA: TGTGCCAGCAGCCGGGCAGACCAAGAGACCCAGTACTTC
CDR3: CASSRADQETQYF

D: NA
V: TRBV5-1
size: NA
J: TRBJ2-3
DNA: TGCGCCAGCAGCTTGGCGAGGTCAGATACGCAGTATTTT
CDR3: CASSLARSDTQYF

D: TRBD2
V: TRBV9
size: NA
J: TRBJ2-7
DNA: TGTGCCAGCAGCTCTCACGGGGGGGATGACGAGCAGTACTTC
CDR3: CASSSHGGDDEQYF

D: NA
V: TRBV5-1
size: NA
J: TRBJ2-7
DNA: TGCGCCAGCAGCTTTAACTCGGGTTCCTACGAGCAGTACTTC
CDR3: CASSFNSGSYEQYF

D: TRBD1
V: TRBV7-7
size: NA
J: TRBJ2-5
DNA: TGTGCCAGCAGCTTAGTACAGGGGGCACGTGAGACCCAGTACTTC
CDR3: CASSLVQGARETQYF

D: NA
V: TRBV5-4
size: NA
J: TRBJ1-4
DNA: TGTGCCAGCAGCTTGACCGGGGGTGAAAAACTGTTTTTT
CDR3: CASSLTGGEKLFF

D: NA
V: TRBV14
size: once
J: TRBJ2-7
DNA: TGTGCCAGCAGCCGCCAGGACACAATTGGGCAGTACTTC
CDR3: CASSRQDTIGQYF

D: NA
V: TRBV10-3
size: NA
J: TRBJ2-3
DNA: TGTGCCATCACCCGCTCGGACACAGATACGCAGTATTTT
CDR3: CAITRSDTDTQYF

D: TRBD1
V: TRBV11-2
size: NA
J: TRBJ1-5
DNA: TGTGCCAGCAGCCCTCACTCCGGACAGGGGGGGTTCGGTCAGCCCCAGCATTTT
CDR3: CASSPHSGQGGFGQPQHF

D: NA
V: TRBV20-1
size: once
J: TRBJ2-1
DNA: TGCAGTGCTAGACCATCTTATGAGCAGTTCTTC
CDR3: CSARPSYEQFF

D: NA
V: TRBV20-1
size: NA
J: TRBJ2-5
DNA: TGCAGTGCTCCGAAAGAGACCCAGTACTTC
CDR3: CSAPKETQYF

D: TRBD1
V: TRBV18
size: NA
J: TRBJ2-7
DNA: TGTGCCAGCTCACCACCCCCGCAGGGGGCGTACGAGCAGTACTTC
CDR3: CASSPPPQGAYEQYF

D: NA
V: TRBV30
size: NA
J: TRBJ1-1
DNA: TGTGCCTGGAGTTGGGGAGGGAACACTGAAGCTTTCTTT
CDR3: CAWSWGGNTEAFF

D: NA
V: TRBV25-1
size: NA
J: TRBJ2-7
DNA: TGTGCCAGCAGTGAAATTACTGCTAGCTCCTACGAGCAGTACTTC
CDR3: CASSEITASSYEQYF

D: NA
V: TRBV28
size: NA
J: TRBJ1-5
DNA: TGTGCCAGCAGTTTACAGGGCGCGGGCAATCAGCCCCAGCATTTT
CDR3: CASSLQGAGNQPQHF

D: NA
V: TRBV30
size: NA
J: TRBJ1-2
DNA: TGTGCCTGGAGACCCCCGGGCGACAGGAGGGGCTACACCTTC
CDR3: CAWRPPGDRRGYTF

D: NA
V: TRBV14
size: NA
J: TRBJ1-1
DNA: TGTGCCAGCAGCCAAGATCCGGGGGCGAAAGCTTTCTTT
CDR3: CASSQDPGAKAFF

D: NA
V: TRBV11-3
size: NA
J: TRBJ2-7
DNA: TGTGCCAGCCTCGGGGCCGGGAACGAGCAGTACTTC
CDR3: CASLGAGNEQYF

D: TRBD1
V: TRBV7-9
size: NA
J: TRBJ1-3
DNA: TGTGCCAGCAGCTTCCCCGGACAGGGGTTAGGAAACACCATATATTTT
CDR3: CASSFPGQGLGNTIYF

D: TRBD2
V: TRBV9
size: NA
J: TRBJ2-3
DNA: TGTGCCAGCAGCGTACCTAGCGGGGGGGGCGAAGATACGCAGTATTTT
CDR3: CASSVPSGGGEDTQYF

D: NA
V: TRBV18
size: once
J: TRBJ1-1
DNA: TGTGCCAGCTCACCCTCCCTGAACACTGAAGCTTTCTTT
CDR3: CASSPSLNTEAFF

D: NA
V: TRBV6-5
size: NA
J: TRBJ1-4
DNA: TGTGCCAGCAGTTACTTGGCGGGGACTAATGAAAAACTGTTTTTT
CDR3: CASSYLAGTNEKLFF

D: TRBD2
V: TRBV9
size: NA
J: TRBJ2-5
DNA: TGTGCCAGCAGCGTAGCTGGCGGGGGGTCGGAGACCCAGTACTTC
CDR3: CASSVAGGGSETQYF

D: NA
V: TRBV29-1
size: NA
J: TRBJ2-5
DNA: TGCAGCGCTGCTGTCGGGAGTGGGCAGACCCAGTACTTC
CDR3: CSAAVGSGQTQYF

D: TRBD1
V: TRBV5-4
size: NA
J: TRBJ2-5
DNA: TGTGCCAGCAGCGGGGGGACAGGCTTACAAGAGACCCAGTACTTC
CDR3: CASSGGTGLQETQYF

D: NA
V: TRBV19
size: NA
J: TRBJ2-6
DNA: TGTGCCAGTATGGACAGACCCTCTGGGGCCAACGTCCTGACTTTC
CDR3: CASMDRPSGANVLTF

D: NA
V: TRBV7-2
size: NA
J: TRBJ2-5
DNA: TGTGCCAGCAGCTTAGGGATTCAAGAGACCCAGTACTTC
CDR3: CASSLGIQETQYF

D: TRBD1
V: TRBV27
size: NA
J: TRBJ2-3
DNA: TGTGCCAGCAGCCTGAACAGGGGATTGAAGGGCACAGATACGCAGTATTTT
CDR3: CASSLNRGLKGTDTQYF

D: NA
V: TRBV6-5
size: NA
J: TRBJ1-1
DNA: TGTGCCAGCAGTTGGGGCGGAACTGAAGCTTTCTTT
CDR3: CASSWGGTEAFF

D: TRBD1
V: TRBV18
size: NA
J: TRBJ1-6
DNA: TGTGCCAGCTCGACGACGGACAGGAGCTCCTATAATTCACCCCTCCACTTT
CDR3: CASSTTDRSSYNSPLHF